Sequencing of this TCR beta chain was carried out in a study of T cells in localized non-small cell lung cancer. Assay used: immunoSEQ multiplex PCR; TCRdb lists only in-frame clones, some missing. Of roughly 28,000 clones in the sample, 75% to 90% were seen once. Remarks on this clone: Its specificity is not known.

Regarding the study as a whole: Out of the top 100 tumor clones, a median around 57 were seen in adjacent lung. Uninvolved adjacent lung showed higher T cell clonality than tumor.

Sequencing was performed on peripheral blood, taken before any cancer treatment. This TCR came from a woman aged 35 to 69 with stage I lung adenocarcinoma.

CDR3 sequence: CSVIQGSGPYEQYF. Here the CDR3 DNA reads TGCAGCGTTATCCAGGGAAGCGGCCCCTACGAGCAGTACTTC. This rearrangement joins TRBV29-1 to TRBJ2-7; D may match TRBD1 or TRBD2 (5 bases each). This CDR3 has 14 residues. The germline CDR1 and CDR2 sequences are SQVTM and ANQGSEA. Trimming stripped 5 bases from V and 2 bases from J, with 16 bases between.